This entry concerns a single TCR beta chain. The entry originates in a study of T cells expressing NK-cell markers. The CDR3 runs 11 residues. The germline V gene has CDR1 SQVTM and CDR2 ANQGSEA. TCRdb reprocessed the 5' RACE reads, keeping one entry per CDR3 protein, no DNA. The sample has roughly 390,000 distinct CDR3 sequences, and its top ten clones hold over 8.5%. This sequence originates from a woman aged 50 to 60 in good health. The sequenced sample was blood T cells: a sorted CD56 or NKG2C T cell subset, CD4+ or CD8+ T cells, or bulk PBMC T cells (not recorded which). This chain uses TRBV29-1 with TRBJ2-1. This CDR3 reads CSSYGYNEQFF.